This TCR beta chain was obtained from a study of shared clonotypes between healthy human individuals. Remarks on this clone: Sequence at one end of the junction differs from germline and may be a read error.

Using immunoSEQ multiplex PCR, the repertoire was profiled, and TCRdb retains in-frame clones only, with some absent. This table has nearly 1 million clones, 70% to 85% appearing once. Germline V gene sequence: CDR1 SGHAT, CDR2 FQDESV (reference sequence). This CDR3 comprises 14 residues. V usage is TRBV11-1 and J usage is TRBJ2-3; D remains unclear. The sequencing sample was made of memory CD4+ T cells sorted from blood. Subset given: CD45RA-negative fraction. This receptor was taken from a man in his late teens or twenties in good health. In DNA, the CDR3 is TGTGCCAGCAGTTTAGATACCCTAGAGGATACGCAGTATTTT. Protein: CASSLDTLEDTQYF.